Presented here are 2 T cell receptor beta chains from one specimen sequenced in a study of T cell changes during pregnancy in multiple sclerosis. This table comes from immunoSEQ multiplex PCR, and its TCRdb copy is limited to in-frame clones, with some not included. This table holds about 21,000 clones, 88% found once. Source: CD8+ T cells from peripheral blood mononuclear cells, taken in the third trimester of pregnancy. These receptors originate from a female donor in good health, enrolled as a control in a pregnancy study.

The V and J genes are TRBV7-9 and TRBJ2-3, with TRBD1 matching over 9 bases. The CDR3 is 14 residues long. Germline V lookup: CDR1 SEHNR, CDR2 FQNEAQ (reference sequence). J lost 8 bases, V lost 1 base, and 4 bases had no gene match. CDR3 protein: CASSLEQGAGTQYF. CDR3 DNA sequence: TGTGCCAGCAGCTTAGAACAGGGGGCTGGTACGCAGTATTTT.

CDR3 nucleotide sequence: TGTGCCACCAGCAGAGAGTCCCGGGACAGGCCAGATTATGGCTACACCTTC. As protein: CATSRESRDRPDYGYTF. The chain has TRBV15 and TRBJ1-2; 8 bases align to TRBD1. The CDR3 is 17 amino acids. Germline lookup yields CDR1 LNHNV and CDR2 YYDKDF (reference sequence). Losses at the gene ends were 0 bases for V and 5 bases for J; bases not matched to a gene: 11.